The entry below describes one TCR beta chain. TCRdb's table, derived via immunoSEQ multiplex PCR, lists solely in-frame clones and lacks some. Of more than 100,000 clones in the sample, around nine tenths were seen once. This entry belongs to a study of control samples from healthy donors and cancer patients. V lost 2 bases and J lost 7, with 15 bases in between. The CDR3 covers 14 residues. The germline V gene encodes CDR1 SGHDT and CDR2 YYEEEE. Input material: blood. V usage is TRBV5-6 and J usage is TRBJ1-2; D unresolved. The source is a man between 18 and 29 years old in good health. The CDR3 protein is CASSLPAAIGGYTF. DNA for the CDR3: TGTGCCAGCAGCTTACCTGCAGCAATTGGTGGCTACACCTTC.